A selection of T cell receptor beta chains follows, all from one sample in a study of blood T cells in healthy people across ages. TCRdb itself ran the 5' RACE reads through MiXCR, one entry per CDR3 protein. The data contain about 1.1 million distinct CDR3 sequences, 35% to 45% of them singletons. The sample consisted of blood. These receptors were collected from a man aged 18 to 29 in good health. Each CDR3 is given with its conserved first and last residue. Fields, in order: clone size, J gene, D gene, V gene, CDR3 protein, CDR3 DNA. The D gene is left open where the match is weak. Expanded clones are given a class, and other clones once, few, many or no size at all.

abundance: -
j_gene: TRBJ1-1
d_gene: -
v_gene: TRBV5-6
CDR3aa: CASSGRDTEAFF
CDR3nt: TGTGCCAGCAGCGGTAGGGACACTGAAGCTTTCTTT

abundance: -
j_gene: TRBJ1-6
d_gene: -
v_gene: TRBV2
CDR3aa: CASSGQRGTDSPLHF
CDR3nt: TGTGCCAGCAGTGGACAGCGCGGGACGGATTCACCCCTCCACTTT

abundance: -
j_gene: TRBJ2-3
d_gene: TRBD2
v_gene: TRBV28
CDR3aa: CASSPFPSGGDTDTQYF
CDR3nt: TGTGCCAGCAGTCCATTTCCTAGCGGGGGAGACACAGATACGCAGTATTTT

abundance: -
j_gene: TRBJ2-1
d_gene: -
v_gene: TRBV7-8
CDR3aa: CASSLGKPQDTLAYNEQFF
CDR3nt: TGTGCCAGCAGCTTAGGCAAGCCACAGGATACTTTGGCCTACAATGAGCAGTTCTTC

abundance: few
j_gene: TRBJ2-5
d_gene: -
v_gene: TRBV2
CDR3aa: CASSGRQETQYF
CDR3nt: TGTGCCAGCTCGGGCCGTCAAGAGACCCAGTACTTC

abundance: few
j_gene: TRBJ2-5
d_gene: TRBD2
v_gene: TRBV7-9
CDR3aa: CASRSSGETQYF
CDR3nt: TGTGCCAGCAGGTCTAGCGGCGAGACCCAGTACTTC

abundance: few
j_gene: TRBJ2-1
d_gene: TRBD2
v_gene: TRBV5-1
CDR3aa: CASSLWGGLGNEQFF
CDR3nt: TGCGCCAGCAGCTTGTGGGGAGGGCTGGGCAATGAGCAGTTCTTC

abundance: -
j_gene: TRBJ1-2
d_gene: TRBD1
v_gene: TRBV12-3/TRBV12-4
CDR3aa: CASSFTGGDGYTF
CDR3nt: TGTGCCAGCAGTTTCACAGGGGGTGATGGCTACACCTTC

abundance: -
j_gene: TRBJ2-5
d_gene: -
v_gene: TRBV11-2
CDR3aa: CASSFATAQETQYF
CDR3nt: TGTGCCAGCAGCTTCGCGACGGCACAAGAGACCCAGTACTTC

abundance: -
j_gene: TRBJ2-7
d_gene: -
v_gene: TRBV20-1
CDR3aa: CSARDKSGPYEQYF
CDR3nt: TGCAGTGCTAGAGATAAGTCAGGACCCTACGAGCAGTACTTC

abundance: -
j_gene: TRBJ2-1
d_gene: -
v_gene: TRBV10-3
CDR3aa: CAISGGRGQFF
CDR3nt: TGTGCCATCAGTGGGGGCAGGGGGCAGTTCTTC

abundance: few
j_gene: TRBJ2-7
d_gene: TRBD1
v_gene: TRBV2
CDR3aa: CASSAGTGFYNEQYF
CDR3nt: TGTGCCAGCAGTGCCGGGACAGGGTTTTACAATGAGCAGTACTTC

abundance: -
j_gene: TRBJ2-3
d_gene: -
v_gene: TRBV7-6
CDR3aa: CAISSGDTQYF
CDR3nt: TGTGCCATCAGCTCAGGCGATACGCAGTATTTT

abundance: -
j_gene: TRBJ2-7
d_gene: -
v_gene: TRBV6-2/TRBV6-3
CDR3aa: CASNGLLGSYEQYF
CDR3nt: TGTGCCAGCAACGGACTCCTTGGATCCTACGAGCAGTACTTC

abundance: -
j_gene: TRBJ1-2
d_gene: -
v_gene: TRBV6-5
CDR3aa: CASSSQGIYGYTF
CDR3nt: TGTGCCAGCAGTTCCCAGGGGATCTATGGCTACACCTTC

abundance: -
j_gene: TRBJ1-2
d_gene: -
v_gene: TRBV29-1
CDR3aa: CSVEQPGVRTTGYTF
CDR3nt: TGCAGCGTTGAGCAACCAGGGGTGAGAACTACTGGCTACACCTTC

abundance: few
j_gene: TRBJ1-1
d_gene: TRBD1
v_gene: TRBV27
CDR3aa: CASSIGQGPGTEAFF
CDR3nt: TGTGCCAGCAGCATAGGACAGGGGCCGGGCACTGAAGCTTTCTTT

abundance: -
j_gene: TRBJ2-5
d_gene: TRBD1
v_gene: TRBV12-3/TRBV12-4
CDR3aa: CASRPQGALTAETQYF
CDR3nt: TGTGCCAGCAGGCCACAGGGGGCCCTTACAGCGGAGACCCAGTACTTC

abundance: few
j_gene: TRBJ1-4
d_gene: -
v_gene: TRBV20-1
CDR3aa: CSANLGSATNEKLFF
CDR3nt: TGCAGTGCTAATCTGGGGTCAGCAACTAATGAAAAACTGTTTTTT

abundance: few
j_gene: TRBJ2-3
d_gene: -
v_gene: TRBV6-1
CDR3aa: CASSEYDGATDTQYF
CDR3nt: TGTGCCAGCAGTGAATATGACGGGGCCACAGATACGCAGTATTTT

abundance: few
j_gene: TRBJ1-4
d_gene: -
v_gene: TRBV28
CDR3aa: CASSSPAGGGNEKLFF
CDR3nt: TGTGCCAGCAGCTCTCCGGCAGGCGGGGGGAATGAAAAACTGTTTTTT

abundance: -
j_gene: TRBJ2-1
d_gene: -
v_gene: TRBV27
CDR3aa: CASSLSVGMSGDEQFF
CDR3nt: TGTGCCAGCAGTTTATCTGTCGGGATGTCTGGGGATGAGCAGTTCTTC

abundance: -
j_gene: TRBJ1-1
d_gene: -
v_gene: TRBV12-3/TRBV12-4
CDR3aa: CASSVSNTGEAFF
CDR3nt: TGTGCCAGCAGTGTTAGTAATACAGGAGAAGCTTTCTTT

abundance: few
j_gene: TRBJ1-2
d_gene: TRBD1
v_gene: TRBV6-5
CDR3aa: CASRVQGASNYGYTF
CDR3nt: TGTGCCAGCAGAGTACAGGGGGCGTCGAACTATGGCTACACCTTC

abundance: -
j_gene: TRBJ1-2
d_gene: -
v_gene: TRBV11-2
CDR3aa: CASSRRRERGYGYTF
CDR3nt: TGTGCCAGCAGCCGGCGCAGGGAGCGCGGCTATGGCTACACCTTC

abundance: -
j_gene: TRBJ1-5
d_gene: -
v_gene: TRBV6-2/TRBV6-3
CDR3aa: CASSSTGPQHF
CDR3nt: TGTGCCAGCAGTTCGACCGGACCCCAGCATTTT

abundance: -
j_gene: TRBJ2-3
d_gene: TRBD1
v_gene: TRBV15
CDR3aa: CATSRGLTGESDTQYF
CDR3nt: TGTGCCACCAGCAGAGGGTTGACAGGGGAGTCAGATACGCAGTATTTT

abundance: few
j_gene: TRBJ2-1
d_gene: TRBD1
v_gene: TRBV20-1
CDR3aa: CSARTGTSSYNEQFF
CDR3nt: TGCAGTGCACGGACAGGGACAAGCTCCTACAATGAGCAGTTCTTC

abundance: many
j_gene: TRBJ2-1
d_gene: -
v_gene: TRBV12-3/TRBV12-4
CDR3aa: CASILLEGEQFF
CDR3nt: TGTGCCAGCATCCTGTTGGAGGGTGAGCAGTTCTTC

abundance: many
j_gene: TRBJ2-1
d_gene: -
v_gene: TRBV12-3/TRBV12-4
CDR3aa: CASSFVGEQFF
CDR3nt: TGTGCCAGCAGTTTTGTAGGGGAGCAGTTCTTC

abundance: -
j_gene: TRBJ2-5
d_gene: -
v_gene: TRBV7-2
CDR3aa: CAGSLAAVTGNEQYF
CDR3nt: TGCGCCGGCAGCTTAGCTGCTGTAACTGGCAATGAGCAGTACTTC

abundance: -
j_gene: TRBJ2-5
d_gene: -
v_gene: TRBV4-1
CDR3aa: CASSQDEGTTKETQYF
CDR3nt: TGCGCCAGCAGCCAAGACGAAGGGACAACTAAAGAGACCCAGTACTTC

abundance: -
j_gene: TRBJ2-3
d_gene: -
v_gene: TRBV7-9
CDR3aa: CASSLGQSILSKTDTQYF
CDR3nt: TGTGCCAGCAGCTTAGGACAGTCCATCCTTTCGAAAACAGATACGCAGTATTTT

abundance: few
j_gene: TRBJ1-1
d_gene: -
v_gene: TRBV15
CDR3aa: CATSRLSLGPRDTEAFF
CDR3nt: TGTGCCACCAGCAGGTTATCGTTAGGGCCCCGGGACACTGAAGCTTTCTTT

abundance: few
j_gene: TRBJ2-3
d_gene: TRBD2
v_gene: TRBV6-2/TRBV6-3
CDR3aa: CASSHSGGGSDTQYF
CDR3nt: TGTGCCAGCAGCCATAGCGGGGGGGGATCTGATACGCAGTATTTT

abundance: few
j_gene: TRBJ1-5
d_gene: -
v_gene: TRBV20-1
CDR3aa: CSARGGSSLNQPQHF
CDR3nt: TGCAGTGCTAGAGGAGGGAGTTCCCTCAATCAGCCCCAGCATTTT

abundance: once
j_gene: TRBJ1-1
d_gene: -
v_gene: TRBV7-3
CDR3aa: CASRVNLNTEAFF
CDR3nt: TGTGCCAGCCGGGTCAACCTGAACACTGAAGCTTTCTTT

abundance: -
j_gene: TRBJ1-1
d_gene: -
v_gene: TRBV5-1
CDR3aa: CASSYSSLRAYTEAFF
CDR3nt: TGCGCCAGCAGCTACTCATCTTTAAGGGCCTACACTGAAGCTTTCTTT

abundance: few
j_gene: TRBJ1-2
d_gene: -
v_gene: TRBV29-1
CDR3aa: CSVEGLGLREGYTF
CDR3nt: TGCAGCGTTGAAGGGTTGGGACTGAGGGAAGGCTACACCTTC

abundance: few
j_gene: TRBJ2-5
d_gene: TRBD1
v_gene: TRBV12-3/TRBV12-4
CDR3aa: CASRMTGSQETQYF
CDR3nt: TGTGCCAGCAGGATGACAGGGTCGCAAGAGACCCAGTACTTC

abundance: -
j_gene: TRBJ1-1
d_gene: TRBD1
v_gene: TRBV4-1
CDR3aa: CASSQVTGGRRNTEAFF
CDR3nt: TGCGCCAGCAGCCAAGTAACAGGGGGCCGGCGGAACACTGAAGCTTTCTTT

abundance: -
j_gene: TRBJ2-7
d_gene: -
v_gene: TRBV3-1
CDR3aa: CASSQTTGTYEQYF
CDR3nt: TGTGCCAGCAGCCAAACAACAGGAACCTACGAGCAGTACTTC

abundance: many
j_gene: TRBJ2-3
d_gene: -
v_gene: TRBV5-1
CDR3aa: CASSFGKSADTQYF
CDR3nt: TGCGCCAGCAGCTTCGGAAAGTCCGCAGATACGCAGTATTTT

abundance: -
j_gene: TRBJ1-1
d_gene: -
v_gene: TRBV4-2
CDR3aa: CASSQDVQAGAFF
CDR3nt: TGTGCCAGCAGCCAAGATGTTCAGGCCGGGGCTTTCTTT

abundance: -
j_gene: TRBJ1-2
d_gene: TRBD1
v_gene: TRBV20-1
CDR3aa: CSARNRGTPSYGYTF
CDR3nt: TGCAGTGCTAGGAACAGGGGTACCCCCAGCTATGGCTACACCTTC

abundance: -
j_gene: TRBJ2-3
d_gene: -
v_gene: TRBV15
CDR3aa: CATSRDGTPDTQYF
CDR3nt: TGTGCCACCAGCAGAGATGGTACCCCAGATACGCAGTATTTT

abundance: few
j_gene: TRBJ2-1
d_gene: -
v_gene: TRBV7-7
CDR3aa: CASSFAQGTGEQFF
CDR3nt: TGTGCTAGCAGCTTTGCACAGGGTACAGGCGAGCAGTTCTTC

abundance: few
j_gene: TRBJ2-3
d_gene: TRBD2
v_gene: TRBV12-3/TRBV12-4
CDR3aa: CASRWAGGTDTQYF
CDR3nt: TGTGCCAGTCGGTGGGCGGGGGGCACAGATACGCAGTATTTT

abundance: -
j_gene: TRBJ1-1
d_gene: TRBD1
v_gene: TRBV27
CDR3aa: CASSLALTGGAEAFF
CDR3nt: TGTGCCAGCAGTTTGGCCCTAACAGGGGGGGCCGAAGCTTTCTTT

abundance: once
j_gene: TRBJ2-2
d_gene: -
v_gene: TRBV24-1
CDR3aa: CATSAPLRMGANTGELFF
CDR3nt: TGTGCCACCAGTGCCCCCCTGCGTATGGGCGCGAACACCGGGGAGCTGTTTTTT

abundance: -
j_gene: TRBJ1-2
d_gene: TRBD1
v_gene: TRBV7-8
CDR3aa: CASSVGQGLNYGYTF
CDR3nt: TGTGCCAGCAGCGTAGGACAGGGTTTAAACTATGGCTACACCTTC

abundance: few
j_gene: TRBJ1-1
d_gene: TRBD1
v_gene: TRBV20-1
CDR3aa: CSATIPGTVTEAFF
CDR3nt: TGCAGTGCCACCATACCCGGGACAGTCACTGAAGCTTTCTTT

abundance: -
j_gene: TRBJ2-1
d_gene: TRBD1
v_gene: TRBV6-4
CDR3aa: CTSRRRAGGHDEQFF
CDR3nt: TGTACCAGCAGAAGGAGGGCAGGGGGCCACGATGAGCAGTTCTTC

abundance: few
j_gene: TRBJ2-1
d_gene: -
v_gene: TRBV6-5
CDR3aa: CASSYWGEQFF
CDR3nt: TGTGCCAGCAGTTACTGGGGAGAGCAGTTCTTC